The 5 T cell receptor beta chains listed next were all sequenced from one sample in a study of shared clonotypes between healthy human individuals. Sequencing used immunoSEQ multiplex PCR; TCRdb keeps in-frame clones, though not all of them. The repertoire consists of about 2.4 million clones, with 80% to 95% occurring once and the leading ten covering 0.35% to 0.45%. The sequenced sample consisted of naive CD4+ T cells from PBMCs. The subset here: CD45RA+ positively selected. These TCRs come from a young man in good health. Some clones in this sample may be carry-over from other donors' samples.

The J gene is TRBJ2-3, the V gene TRBV28; 7 bases are a match to TRBD2. Germline V lookup: CDR1 MDHEN, CDR2 SYDVKM. This CDR3 region has 15 residues. Germline trimming cut 3 bases from V and 6 bases from J; bases unmatched to any gene: 9. CDR3: CASSFGGRGSDTQYF. In nucleotides, the CDR3 is TGTGCCAGCAGTTTCGGCGGGAGAGGGTCGGATACGCAGTATTTT.

The chain uses TRBV18 and TRBJ1-5; D may be TRBD1 (5 bases). V dropped 3 bases and J dropped 9 bases, with 18 bases sitting between them. Germline-derived CDR1 and CDR2 are KGHSH and LQKENI. The CDR3 runs 15 residues. The CDR3 DNA follows: TGTGCCAGCTCACCCCTAGTCTTGCCAGGGCTGCCCCAGCATTTT. Translation: CASSPLVLPGLPQHF.

In DNA, the CDR3 is TGTGCCAGCAGTTTAAGGTGGACTAACTATGGCTACACCTTC. This encodes CASSLRWTNYGYTF. The V gene is TRBV28, the J gene TRBJ1-2; D call uncertain. CDR3 length equals 14 residues. Trimming removed 2 bases from V and 0 bases from J, with 7 bases in between. Germline-derived CDR1 and CDR2 are MDHEN and SYDVKM.

In its sample, this clone was seen once. The rearrangement links TRBV5-8 to TRBJ1-2; TRBD1 aligns across 7 bases. Germline V gene lookup returns CDR1 SGHTS and CDR2 YDEGEE. The CDR3 is 12 amino acids. Germline trimming cut 4 bases from V and 7 bases from J; bases unmatched to any gene: 4. As DNA, the CDR3 is TGTGCCAGCAGCAGGGGACAGCGTGGCTACACCTTC. It is translated as CASSRGQRGYTF.

This chain joins TRBV14 and TRBJ2-1; the D is unclear. The length of the CDR3 is 13 residues. Looked up from germline, CDR1 is SGHDN and CDR2 is FVKESK. Trimming left V 4 bases short and J 9 bases short, with 13 bases between. The CDR3 DNA reads as TGTGCCAGCAGCCCGTCTCTTCGGAGTGAGCAGTTCTTC. It specifies CASSPSLRSEQFF. Full variable domain (outside the CDR3, taken from reference TRBV14 and TRBJ2-1): EAGVTQFPSHSVIEKGQTVTLRCDPISGHDNLYWYRRVMGKEIKFLLHFVKESKQDESGMPNNRFLAERTGGTYSTLKVQPAELEDSGVYFCASSPSLRSEQFFGPGTRLTVL.